These 9 T cell receptor beta chains were all obtained from the same sample, sequenced in a study of T cell changes during pregnancy in multiple sclerosis. The protocol was immunoSEQ multiplex PCR, while the TCRdb copy is restricted to in-frame clones and leaves out a portion. The top ten clones hold approximately 0.8% of a sample with tens of thousands of clones, roughly 93% of them seen once. Sequenced here: CD4+ T cells from peripheral blood mononuclear cells, sampled before pregnancy. All receptors come from a female donor with multiple sclerosis, enrolled in a pregnancy study.

This clone has just one count. The rearrangement uses TRBV5-6 and TRBJ1-2; tentatively, D is TRBD1 (5 bases). V shed 3 bases and J shed 4 bases, with 10 bases lying between them. Germline CDR1 reads SGHDT; CDR2 reads YYEEEE. This CDR3 is built from 13 residues. The CDR3: CASSSGSGYGYTF. Here the CDR3 DNA reads TGTGCCAGCAGCTCAGGGTCAGGCTATGGCTACACCTTC.

J is TRBJ2-2 and V is TRBV6-1; D is possibly TRBD2 (5 bases). Trimming removed 4 bases from V and 7 bases from J, with 7 bases in between. CDR1 is MNHNS, CDR2 SASEGT, per germline. The CDR3 sequence is 12 residues long. CDR3 DNA sequence: TGTGCCAGCAGTGTGAGGGTCGGGGAGCTGTTTTTT. This sequence encodes CASSVRVGELFF.

The chain couples TRBV11-2 to TRBJ1-2; 8 bases line up with TRBD1. The junction had 1 base not matched to a gene; V was cut back by 2 bases and J by 2 bases. The CDR3 loop spans 14 amino acids. Germline CDR1 SGHAT, CDR2 FQNNGV. The chain's CDR3 is CASSLWTGNYGYTF. As DNA, the CDR3 is TGTGCCAGCAGCTTATGGACAGGGAACTATGGCTACACCTTC.

The CDR3 loop is CASSQILAELTDTQYF. In DNA, the CDR3 is TGCGCCAGCAGCCAAATTCTAGCGGAACTCACAGATACGCAGTATTTT. The chain employs TRBV4-1 and TRBJ2-3; 7 bases agree with TRBD2. The V and J ends lost 2 bases and 2 bases, in that order; junction bases with no gene match: 7. This CDR3 comprises 16 residues. The germline CDR1 and CDR2 sequences are MGHRA and YSYEKL.

The rearrangement uses TRBV11-3 and TRBJ2-3; the match to TRBD1 covers 8 bases. CDR1 SGHNT and CDR2 YENEEA come from the germline V gene. The CDR3 extends over 15 amino acids. The ends lost 1 base at V and 1 base at J; junction bases unmatched: 1. CDR3 DNA: TGTGCCAGCAGCTTAGCGGGACAGGGCACAGATACGCAGTATTTT. Protein sequence: CASSLAGQGTDTQYF.

The rearrangement links TRBV20-1 to TRBJ2-3; unclear D gene. This CDR3 has 11 residues. V was clipped by 6 bases and J by 6 bases, with 10 bases between them. Germline lookup yields CDR1 DFQATT and CDR2 SNEGSKA (reference sequence). This chain's CDR3 is CSADSSDTQYF. In DNA form, the CDR3 reads TGCAGTGCGGATTCTAGTGATACGCAGTATTTT.

The chain carries TRBV7-8 and TRBJ1-4; 7 nucleotides agree with TRBD1. This CDR3 has 15 amino acids. Per germline, CDR1 SGHVS and CDR2 FQNEAQ. The V segment lost 0 bases and the J segment 3 bases; nucleotides outside the gene matches: 1. As DNA, the CDR3 is TGTGCCAGCAGCTTAGCGGGGACAGCTAATGAAAAACTGTTTTTT. As protein: CASSLAGTANEKLFF.

The V gene is TRBV2, the J gene TRBJ2-1; D gene ambiguous. V was pared by 10 bases and J by 5 bases, with 33 bases between. The CDR3 covers 19 residues. Germline CDR1 and CDR2: SNHLY and FYNNEI. The CDR3 here is CATLQVGARIIGTHNEQFF. DNA for the CDR3: TGTGCCACCCTACAAGTAGGAGCTAGAATAATAGGCACACACAATGAGCAGTTCTTC. The full variable domain, rest sourced from reference TRBV2 and TRBJ2-1, is EPEVTQTPSHQVTQMGQEVILRCVPISNHLYFYWYRQILGQKVEFLVSFYNNEISEKSEIFDDQFSVERPDGSNFTLKIRSTKLEDSAMYFCATLQVGARIIGTHNEQFFGPGTRLTVL.

The CDR3 reads CASSYPGLAGYNEQFF. CDR3 DNA: TGTGCCAGCAGTTACCCTGGACTAGCGGGATACAATGAGCAGTTCTTC. The chain carries TRBV6-5 and TRBJ2-1; 12 bases agree with TRBD2. From germline, CDR1 is MNHEY and CDR2 SVGAGI. CDR3 size: 16 residues. Losses at the gene ends were 2 bases for V and 4 bases for J; bases not matched to a gene: 3.